The source of this T cell receptor beta chain is a study of shared clonotypes between healthy human individuals. TCRdb keeps only in-frame clones here, not all; method: immunoSEQ multiplex PCR. This sample has some 2,100,000 clones; about 92% occur once, and the top ten carry about 1.5%. Terminally differentiated effector memory CD45RA+ cells were excluded from the naive CD8 cells, which were CD45RO-negative and positively selected for CCR7. V was clipped by 5 bases and J by 2 bases, with 3 bases between them. This CDR3 contains 11 residues. Germline V gives CDR1 SGHAT, CDR2 FQNNGV. The study's findings and limits: Sharing across a handful of donors was seen in 4% to 6.5% of naive CD4 clonotypes.

This clone was counted only a few times. The antigen is undetermined. The sequence derives from a man aged 18 to 29 in good health. Some clones in this sample may be carry-over from other donors' samples. The sequenced material came from naive CD8+ T cells from PBMCs. V usage is TRBV11-2 and J usage is TRBJ1-1; unclear D gene. This CDR3 reads CASSANTEAFF. The DNA of the CDR3 is TGTGCCAGCAGCGCAAACACTGAAGCTTTCTTT.